Below are 3 T cell receptor beta chains sequenced from a single sample in a study of T cells in tuberculosis. The assay was immunoSEQ multiplex PCR, and TCRdb's table has in-frame clones only and misses some. This table holds about 25,000 clones, approximately 92% found once. The sequencing sample was made of PBMCs. The receptor set was obtained from a donor aged 10 to 29 with latent tuberculosis or without tuberculosis infection. Some clones in this sample may be carry-over from other donors' samples.

The chain carries TRBV7-7 and TRBJ2-3; D is possibly TRBD2 (5 bases). The CDR3 has 15 residues. Trimming removed 4 bases from V and 0 bases from J, with 11 bases in between. Germline V gives CDR1 SSHAT, CDR2 FNYEAQ (reference sequence). DNA for the CDR3: TGTGCCAGCAGCTCTCTAGCCCCTAGCACAGATACGCAGTATTTT. Its protein is CASSSLAPSTDTQYF.

The chain combines TRBV12-5 with TRBJ1-2; TRBD1 is a possible D gene (5 bases). This CDR3 contains 13 residues. CDR1 and CDR2 (germline): LGHNT, FRNRAP. V was shortened by 3 bases and J by 6 bases, with 11 bases between the two germline ends. The CDR3 spells CASGFFSRDGYTF. The CDR3 DNA reads TGTGCTAGTGGTTTTTTTTCCAGGGATGGCTACACCTTC.

The chain uses TRBV9 and TRBJ1-2, with D uncertain. V was pared by 7 bases and J by 5 bases, with 15 bases between. CDR3 size: 13 residues. Germline CDR1 reads SGDLS; CDR2 reads YYNGEE. The CDR3 region has the DNA TGTGCCAGCGGGCCGGGGTTGCCTTATGGCTACACCTTC. Its protein is CASGPGLPYGYTF.